A selection of T cell receptor beta chains follows, all from one sample in a study of regulatory T cells in long-lasting Graves disease. TCRdb reanalysed the multiplex PCR reads using MiXCR and keeps one entry per CDR3 protein. The sample holds 650,000 to 850,000 distinct CDR3 sequences, about 32% seen once. This material consisted of peripheral blood mononuclear cells (PBMCs), taken when the disease was refractory, from a patient treated with antithyroid drugs. The receptors come from a female donor with Graves disease. Each CDR3 is given with its conserved first and last residue. The D gene is left open where the match is weak. Clone size appears in some rows only: once, few, many, or a class for an expanded clone.

V: TRBV2; size: many; D: -; J: TRBJ1-2; DNA: TGTGCCAGCATCGAGATCCATGGCTACACCTTC; CDR3: CASIEIHGYTF
V: TRBV7-3; size: many; D: TRBD2; J: TRBJ2-5; DNA: TGTGCCAGCAGCCCCTCGGGGACTAGCCCCAAGACCCAGTACTTC; CDR3: CASSPSGTSPKTQYF
V: TRBV6-5; size: many; D: TRBD1; J: TRBJ1-1; DNA: TGTGCCAGCAGTTACTCGGGACAGGGGAACACTGAAGCTTTCTTT; CDR3: CASSYSGQGNTEAFF
V: TRBV6-5; size: -; D: -; J: TRBJ1-5; DNA: TGTGCCAGCAGTTACTCGGCAGGTACAATCAGCCCCCAGCATTTT; CDR3: CASSYSAGTISPQHF
V: TRBV27; size: -; D: -; J: TRBJ1-2; DNA: TGTGCCAGCTCCTCTATAGGGGGTACTAACTATGGCTACACCTTC; CDR3: CASSSIGGTNYGYTF
V: TRBV6-2/TRBV6-3; size: many; D: -; J: TRBJ2-7; DNA: TGTGCCAGCAGTTTATTAGCGGAATCCTACGAGCAGTACTTC; CDR3: CASSLLAESYEQYF
V: TRBV2; size: -; D: -; J: TRBJ2-7; DNA: TGTGCCAGCGCCGATAGGGACGAGCAGTACTTC; CDR3: CASADRDEQYF
V: TRBV10-3; size: -; D: -; J: TRBJ2-7; DNA: TGTGCCATCAGTGAAAGTCAGGGCATCTACGAGCAGTACTTC; CDR3: CAISESQGIYEQYF
V: TRBV6-1; size: few; D: -; J: TRBJ1-5; DNA: TGTGCCATCGGACGTTCCTCGGGACAGCCCCAGCATTTT; CDR3: CAIGRSSGQPQHF
V: TRBV15; size: -; D: TRBD2; J: TRBJ2-2; DNA: TGTGCCACCAGCAGAGACGGTTCGGGACTACTGAACACCGGGGAGCTGTTTTTT; CDR3: CATSRDGSGLLNTGELFF
V: TRBV7-2; size: -; D: -; J: TRBJ1-6; DNA: TGTGCCAGCAGCCGTGACAGGACGGGTTCACCCCTCCACTTT; CDR3: CASSRDRTGSPLHF
V: TRBV27; size: few; D: -; J: TRBJ2-7; DNA: TGTGCCAGCACCAACGACACCTTCTCCTACGAGCAGTACTTC; CDR3: CASTNDTFSYEQYF
V: TRBV28; size: many; D: TRBD1; J: TRBJ1-4; DNA: TGTGCCAGCAGTGTCACCGGGACAGGGGTCGAAAAACTGTTTTTT; CDR3: CASSVTGTGVEKLFF
V: TRBV9; size: -; D: -; J: TRBJ2-7; DNA: TGTGCCAGCAGCGTAGATGGGGTTCACGAGCAGTACTTC; CDR3: CASSVDGVHEQYF
V: TRBV28; size: few; D: -; J: TRBJ1-5; DNA: TGTGCCAGCGAGACGGATAGCAATCAGCCCCAGCATTTT; CDR3: CASETDSNQPQHF
V: TRBV19; size: -; D: -; J: TRBJ1-2; DNA: TGTGCCAGTAGTAACCCGGGAGACTATGGCTACACCTTC; CDR3: CASSNPGDYGYTF
V: TRBV11-2; size: -; D: -; J: TRBJ1-1; DNA: TGTGCCAGCAGCTTAAAGATATCCGTGAACACTGAAGCTTTCTTT; CDR3: CASSLKISVNTEAFF
V: TRBV11-2; size: -; D: TRBD1; J: TRBJ2-7; DNA: TGTGCCAGCAGCTTATCCCCCCCCAGGACAGGGGAAAGGATCGAGCAGTACTTC; CDR3: CASSLSPPRTGERIEQYF
V: TRBV18; size: few; D: -; J: TRBJ2-7; DNA: TGTGCCAGCTCAACAGCCGGGACTGGAAACTACGAGCAGTACTTC; CDR3: CASSTAGTGNYEQYF
V: TRBV7-2; size: -; D: TRBD1; J: TRBJ2-7; DNA: TGTGCCAGCAGCTTAGCGGACAGGGCCGTCTTCCCGTGGCAGTACTTC; CDR3: CASSLADRAVFPWQYF
V: TRBV6-5; size: -; D: TRBD1; J: TRBJ1-2; DNA: TGTGCCAGCAGTTACTCGGGACAGGGGGACTATGGCTACACCTTC; CDR3: CASSYSGQGDYGYTF
V: TRBV9; size: -; D: TRBD2; J: TRBJ2-1; DNA: TGTGCCAGCAGTTTAGGTCTAGCGGGAGGGCCCTACAATGAGCAGTTCTTC; CDR3: CASSLGLAGGPYNEQFF
V: TRBV27; size: few; D: -; J: TRBJ1-4; DNA: TGTGCCAGCAGAAGACAGGCTGGTAATGAAAAACTGTTTTTT; CDR3: CASRRQAGNEKLFF
V: TRBV7-2; size: -; D: -; J: TRBJ1-3; DNA: TGTGCCAGCAGCCGCGACGGGTCCGTACCCTCTGGAAACACCATATATTTT; CDR3: CASSRDGSVPSGNTIYF
V: TRBV5-1; size: -; D: TRBD1; J: TRBJ1-3; DNA: TGCGCCAGCAGCTTGGGGGACAGGGAGCTTCGTTCAACCATATATTTT; CDR3: CASSLGDRELRSTIYF
V: TRBV3-1; size: -; D: -; J: TRBJ1-5; DNA: TGTGCCAGCAGCCAAGATCGGGCAGGGCGACAGCCCCAGCATTTT; CDR3: CASSQDRAGRQPQHF
V: TRBV2; size: many; D: TRBD1; J: TRBJ1-4; DNA: TGTGCCAGCAGTGATGTAGGGACAGGGAATGAAAAACTGTTTTTT; CDR3: CASSDVGTGNEKLFF
V: TRBV6-1; size: -; D: -; J: TRBJ2-2; DNA: TGTGCCAGCAGTGAACAGATTAACACCGGGGAGCTGTTTTTT; CDR3: CASSEQINTGELFF
V: TRBV27; size: few; D: TRBD2; J: TRBJ2-2; DNA: TGTGCCAGCAGTTCCATTAAAGGACTAGCGGGAGAGGTCGGGGAGCTGTTTTTT; CDR3: CASSSIKGLAGEVGELFF